This is a list of T cell receptor beta chains from one sample in a study of regulatory and conventional T cells in RAG deficiency. The repertoire was sequenced with immunoSEQ multiplex PCR; TCRdb's copy has only in-frame clones and lacks some. There are approximately 35,000 clones in the sample; 70% to 80% occur only once, and 3.4% lies in the top ten. The same specimen was also included in a second study, on regulatory T cells.

The material sequenced was CD4+ effector T cells sorted from blood. These receptors originate from a human donor in good health. CDR3s include the opening cysteine and the closing phenylalanine or tryptophan. A D gene is named only where the DNA matches it firmly. For some rows the clone size is stated as once, few or many, or as a class when expanded; others skip it.

CDR3 DNA: TGTGCCAGCAGCTTACCGGGACAGGTCCAAGCTTTCTTT
CDR3 protein: CASSLPGQVQAFF
V gene: TRBV7-3
clone size: .
D gene: TRBD1
J gene: TRBJ1-1

CDR3 DNA: TGTGCCAGCAGCTTAACCTGGACTAGCGGGGCCTACAATGAGCAGTTCTTC
CDR3 protein: CASSLTWTSGAYNEQFF
V gene: TRBV11-3
clone size: .
D gene: TRBD2
J gene: TRBJ2-1

CDR3 DNA: TGTGCCAGCAGTTTTTACTTGGGGGGCACTAATGAAAAACTGTTTTTT
CDR3 protein: CASSFYLGGTNEKLFF
V gene: TRBV28
clone size: once
D gene: .
J gene: TRBJ1-4

CDR3 DNA: TGTGCCAGCTCGCGAACAGGGACGGGGTATCCAGAGACCCAGTACTTC
CDR3 protein: CASSRTGTGYPETQYF
V gene: TRBV18
clone size: .
D gene: .
J gene: TRBJ2-5

CDR3 DNA: TGTGCCAGCAGCGTAGAGATGGCAGGAGCCTACGAGCAGTACTTC
CDR3 protein: CASSVEMAGAYEQYF
V gene: TRBV9
clone size: .
D gene: .
J gene: TRBJ2-7

CDR3 DNA: TGTGCCAGCAGCCCGAGGAGGGAAGCCTACAATGAGCAGTTCTTC
CDR3 protein: CASSPRREAYNEQFF
V gene: TRBV7-2
clone size: .
D gene: .
J gene: TRBJ2-1

CDR3 DNA: TGTGCCAGCAGCTTGGACAGGGCAGCCTACGAGCAGTACTTC
CDR3 protein: CASSLDRAAYEQYF
V gene: TRBV5-5
clone size: .
D gene: .
J gene: TRBJ2-7

CDR3 DNA: TGTGCCAGCAGGGACCTCAGGGATCAGCCCCAGCATTTT
CDR3 protein: CASRDLRDQPQHF
V gene: TRBV6-1
clone size: few
D gene: .
J gene: TRBJ1-5

CDR3 DNA: TGCGCCAGCAGCTTGGTCGGATCGACAGATACGCAGTATTTT
CDR3 protein: CASSLVGSTDTQYF
V gene: TRBV5-1
clone size: .
D gene: .
J gene: TRBJ2-3

CDR3 DNA: TGTGCCAGCAGCTTACAGTCCTTCTCCTACAATGAGCAGTTCTTC
CDR3 protein: CASSLQSFSYNEQFF
V gene: TRBV27
clone size: .
D gene: .
J gene: TRBJ2-1

CDR3 DNA: TGTGCCAGCAGCTTGGCAACGGGTATGAACACTGAAGCTTTCTTT
CDR3 protein: CASSLATGMNTEAFF
V gene: TRBV5-4
clone size: .
D gene: .
J gene: TRBJ1-1

CDR3 DNA: TGTGCCATCAGTGAGTCTGGACAGGGAGTAAATCATTTT
CDR3 protein: CAISESGQGVNHF
V gene: TRBV10-3
clone size: .
D gene: TRBD1
J gene: TRBJ1-5

CDR3 DNA: TGTGCCAGCAGCTTGGCCGGAGGGGGCTCTAATCAGCCCCAGCATTTT
CDR3 protein: CASSLAGGGSNQPQHF
V gene: TRBV5-4
clone size: .
D gene: TRBD1
J gene: TRBJ1-5

CDR3 DNA: TGTGCCAGCAGTGAAGGGATGTTCTCCGGGGAGCTGTTTTTT
CDR3 protein: CASSEGMFSGELFF
V gene: TRBV6-1
clone size: once
D gene: .
J gene: TRBJ2-2

CDR3 DNA: TGTGCCAGCAGTTACCGGGGACAGGGGAACACTGAAGCTTTCTTT
CDR3 protein: CASSYRGQGNTEAFF
V gene: TRBV6-5
clone size: .
D gene: TRBD1
J gene: TRBJ1-1

CDR3 DNA: TGTGCCAGCAGCTTAGCTTATAGGGCAGACTCTGGAAACACCATATATTTT
CDR3 protein: CASSLAYRADSGNTIYF
V gene: TRBV7-2
clone size: .
D gene: .
J gene: TRBJ1-3

CDR3 DNA: TGTGCCAGCACCCCGTGTCGGACGGCATCCGGGGTCCCCTACGAGCAGTACTTC
CDR3 protein: CASTPCRTASGVPYEQYF
V gene: TRBV9
clone size: .
D gene: .
J gene: TRBJ2-7

CDR3 DNA: TGTGCCAGCGTACAGGGGGTCAATCAGCCCCAGCATTTT
CDR3 protein: CASVQGVNQPQHF
V gene: TRBV6-6
clone size: once
D gene: TRBD1
J gene: TRBJ1-5

CDR3 DNA: TGTGCCAGCATCCAAGGGGGGGTAGGAAAAAATGAGCAGTTCTTC
CDR3 protein: CASIQGGVGKNEQFF
V gene: TRBV5-8
clone size: .
D gene: .
J gene: TRBJ2-1

CDR3 DNA: TGTGCCAGCAGCACTCGACTAGCGGGGGCAGAGACCCAGTACTTC
CDR3 protein: CASSTRLAGAETQYF
V gene: TRBV5-4
clone size: .
D gene: TRBD2
J gene: TRBJ2-5

CDR3 DNA: TGTGCCAGCAAGCAGATCGGACCCTACGAGCAGTACTTC
CDR3 protein: CASKQIGPYEQYF
V gene: TRBV6-5
clone size: .
D gene: .
J gene: TRBJ2-7

CDR3 DNA: TGTGCCAGCACCCCCATCGGGGGCAACTCTGGAAACACCATATATTTT
CDR3 protein: CASTPIGGNSGNTIYF
V gene: TRBV9
clone size: .
D gene: .
J gene: TRBJ1-3

CDR3 DNA: TGCGCCAGCAGCCCCTCAGGGCCAGGGGGTGGACCCGCCTCCTACGAGCAGTACTTC
CDR3 protein: CASSPSGPGGGPASYEQYF
V gene: TRBV5-1
clone size: .
D gene: TRBD1
J gene: TRBJ2-7

CDR3 DNA: TGTGCCAGCACCTTGGGGGGCGCATCCACCGGGGAGCTGTTTTTT
CDR3 protein: CASTLGGASTGELFF
V gene: TRBV28
clone size: .
D gene: .
J gene: TRBJ2-2

CDR3 DNA: TGTGCCAGCAGCGCGTCTCCCGGGACAGCTACTAACTATGGCTACACCTTC
CDR3 protein: CASSASPGTATNYGYTF
V gene: TRBV5-6
clone size: once
D gene: TRBD1
J gene: TRBJ1-2

CDR3 DNA: TGTGCCAGTAGCCCGGGACAGGGGGCGATTGAAGCTTTCTTT
CDR3 protein: CASSPGQGAIEAFF
V gene: TRBV19
clone size: .
D gene: TRBD1
J gene: TRBJ1-1

CDR3 DNA: TGTGCCAGCAGTGAAAGAGGGGCCAAGAACACTGAAGCTTTCTTT
CDR3 protein: CASSERGAKNTEAFF
V gene: TRBV6-1
clone size: .
D gene: .
J gene: TRBJ1-1

CDR3 DNA: TGCGCCAGCAGCTTGGGTACAGGGGCCTCGGGCGAAAAACTGTTTTTT
CDR3 protein: CASSLGTGASGEKLFF
V gene: TRBV5-1
clone size: .
D gene: TRBD1
J gene: TRBJ1-4

CDR3 DNA: TGCGCCAGCAGCTTTTTCTCGCCGAGGACAGGGGAGGCAAAGACCCAGTACTTC
CDR3 protein: CASSFFSPRTGEAKTQYF
V gene: TRBV5-1
clone size: .
D gene: TRBD1
J gene: TRBJ2-5

CDR3 DNA: TGTGCCAGTAGTATCACGGTGGGGCAGGGAAGGAACACTGAAGCTTTCTTT
CDR3 protein: CASSITVGQGRNTEAFF
V gene: TRBV19
clone size: .
D gene: .
J gene: TRBJ1-1

CDR3 DNA: TGTGCCAGCAGTGTTTACGGCAGGACTCACTTT
CDR3 protein: CASSVYGRTHF
V gene: TRBV2
clone size: few
D gene: .
J gene: TRBJ1-6

CDR3 DNA: TGTGCCAGCAGCCCGCGCAGAGCATGGTCAAGTGGAAACACCATATATTTT
CDR3 protein: CASSPRRAWSSGNTIYF
V gene: TRBV11-2
clone size: .
D gene: .
J gene: TRBJ1-3

CDR3 DNA: TGTGCCTGGACGGGCAACTCCTACGAGCAGTACTTC
CDR3 protein: CAWTGNSYEQYF
V gene: TRBV30
clone size: few
D gene: .
J gene: TRBJ2-7

CDR3 DNA: TGTGCCAGCAGTGAAACTGGGCAACTTGAAAAACTGTTTTTT
CDR3 protein: CASSETGQLEKLFF
V gene: TRBV2
clone size: .
D gene: .
J gene: TRBJ1-4

CDR3 DNA: TGTGCCAGCGGAGATCCAGGGAGGCGGCCCCAGCATTTT
CDR3 protein: CASGDPGRRPQHF
V gene: TRBV27
clone size: .
D gene: .
J gene: TRBJ1-5

CDR3 DNA: TGTGCCAGCAGCTTATGGGTAGCGGACACTGAAGCTTTCTTT
CDR3 protein: CASSLWVADTEAFF
V gene: TRBV7-2
clone size: once
D gene: .
J gene: TRBJ1-1

CDR3 DNA: TGTGCCAGCAGCCAAGCCGGGACAGGGGCCTACAATGAGCAGTTCTTC
CDR3 protein: CASSQAGTGAYNEQFF
V gene: TRBV14
clone size: .
D gene: TRBD1
J gene: TRBJ2-1

CDR3 DNA: TGTGCCTGGAGTACAAGGGGGGCGACTGAAAAACTGTTTTTT
CDR3 protein: CAWSTRGATEKLFF
V gene: TRBV30
clone size: .
D gene: .
J gene: TRBJ1-4

CDR3 DNA: TGTGCCAGCAGTGAAGGACTAGGAAGCTACACCTTC
CDR3 protein: CASSEGLGSYTF
V gene: TRBV2
clone size: .
D gene: .
J gene: TRBJ1-2

CDR3 DNA: TGTGCCAGCAGTCAAGGATTAGATGCTGAAGCTTTCTTT
CDR3 protein: CASSQGLDAEAFF
V gene: TRBV7-6
clone size: once
D gene: .
J gene: TRBJ1-1

CDR3 DNA: TGTGCCAGCAGCTCCCTGGGACTAGCTTCGAACACCGGGGAGCTGTTTTTT
CDR3 protein: CASSSLGLASNTGELFF
V gene: TRBV11-2
clone size: .
D gene: TRBD2
J gene: TRBJ2-2

CDR3 DNA: TGTGCCAGCAGCTTCCTTTCGCCAGGACAGTACTACGAGCAGTACTTC
CDR3 protein: CASSFLSPGQYYEQYF
V gene: TRBV5-6
clone size: .
D gene: .
J gene: TRBJ2-7

CDR3 DNA: TGTGCCAGCAGCTTGGTAGGGAGCAATCAGCCCCAGCATTTT
CDR3 protein: CASSLVGSNQPQHF
V gene: TRBV5-4
clone size: .
D gene: .
J gene: TRBJ1-5

CDR3 DNA: TGCGCCAGCAGCTTGGGAGGGACAGGGAAGCCTGGCTACACCTTC
CDR3 protein: CASSLGGTGKPGYTF
V gene: TRBV5-1
clone size: .
D gene: TRBD1
J gene: TRBJ1-2

CDR3 DNA: TGTGCCAGCAGCGTAATACTCACAGATACGCAGTATTTT
CDR3 protein: CASSVILTDTQYF
V gene: TRBV9
clone size: .
D gene: .
J gene: TRBJ2-3

CDR3 DNA: TGCGCCAGCTCCCTAGGAGTAGATACGCAGTATTTT
CDR3 protein: CASSLGVDTQYF
V gene: TRBV5-1
clone size: .
D gene: .
J gene: TRBJ2-3

CDR3 DNA: TGTGCCAGCAGCCCCCTGGGGGGTGACGCGCAGTTCTTC
CDR3 protein: CASSPLGGDAQFF
V gene: TRBV7-9
clone size: .
D gene: .
J gene: TRBJ2-1

CDR3 DNA: TGTGCCAGCTCAGTAACTAGCGGTTCCCAAGAGACCCAGTACTTC
CDR3 protein: CASSVTSGSQETQYF
V gene: TRBV18
clone size: .
D gene: TRBD2
J gene: TRBJ2-5

CDR3 DNA: TGTGCCAGCAGCCGGGTACGGGAGTCCGGGGAGCTGTTTTTT
CDR3 protein: CASSRVRESGELFF
V gene: TRBV7-9
clone size: .
D gene: .
J gene: TRBJ2-2

CDR3 DNA: TGTGCCAGCACCCCAAGAAGGGGAGGCGCCAACTATGGCTACACCTTC
CDR3 protein: CASTPRRGGANYGYTF
V gene: TRBV2
clone size: .
D gene: .
J gene: TRBJ1-2

CDR3 DNA: TGCGCCAGCAGGACGACAGGGGGCCTTACGAACACCGGGGAGCTGTTTTTT
CDR3 protein: CASRTTGGLTNTGELFF
V gene: TRBV5-1
clone size: .
D gene: TRBD1
J gene: TRBJ2-2

CDR3 DNA: TGTGCCAGCAGCTTACTTAAAGGGACAAGCTCCTACGAGCAGTACTTC
CDR3 protein: CASSLLKGTSSYEQYF
V gene: TRBV11-2
clone size: .
D gene: .
J gene: TRBJ2-7

CDR3 DNA: TGTGCCTGGAGCACCCAGGGTTATAGCAATCAGCCCCAGCATTTT
CDR3 protein: CAWSTQGYSNQPQHF
V gene: TRBV30
clone size: .
D gene: .
J gene: TRBJ1-5